The clone carrying this TCR beta chain was counted many times. This CDR3 spans 14 amino acids. Germline V lookup: CDR1 MNHEY, CDR2 SVGAGI. V was trimmed by 0 bases and J by 4 bases, leaving 6 bases between them. The data were obtained in a study of T cells in Graves' hyperthyroidism and ophthalmopathy. Uncontrolled infections, other autoimmune diseases, pregnancy or lactation led to exclusion of patients. Clinical symptoms, serum thyroxine, TRAb, thyroid ultrasound and orbital computed tomography informed diagnoses. The authors obtained PBMCs from over 8 ml of fresh peripheral blood. RNA transcripts yielded amplified TCR beta CDR3 regions. Carried out on the TCR CDR3, a first-round RT-PCR used the HTBI primer set. TCRdb redid the calling of the multiplex PCR reads with MiXCR, one entry per CDR3 protein. Of hundreds of thousands of distinct CDR3 sequences listed, less than 25% are singletons.

The rearrangement links TRBV6-5 to TRBJ2-2; D remains unclear. Sequencing was done on a sample of blood. The clonotype comes from a young woman with Graves' ophthalmopathy. CDR3 protein: CASSYSHRTGELFF. The CDR3 DNA follows: TGTGCCAGCAGTTACTCGCACCGCACCGGGGAGCTGTTTTTT.